This entry is about one TCR beta chain. Its target is not known. Researchers prepared the TCRbeta library using unique molecular identifiers, the study reports. In TCRdb, the PCR reads were re-called with MiXCR into one record per CDR3 protein. The repertoire holds approximately 300,000 distinct CDR3 sequences, around 10% seen once, with around a quarter in the top ten. This sample was included in a study of T-cell reconstitution after alpha-beta-depleted transplantation in children. Whole-study results and caveats: Newly produced T cells mostly provided counts and TCRbeta diversity after one year, as hyperexpanded clones declined. Surviving recipient T cells and thymic progenitors underlay high day-60 TCRbeta diversity in some patients.

V dropped 3 bases and J dropped 4 bases, with 14 bases sitting between them. The V gene's germline CDR1 is LNHNV and CDR2 YYDKDF (reference sequence). The CDR3 sequence is 15 residues long. The clonotype comes from a male patient aged 2-15 years who had a stem cell transplant for chronic granulomatous disease, so the T cells may come from the graft donor. Sample: peripheral blood, taken 180 days after TCRalphabeta/CD19-depleted stem cell transplant. This chain links TRBV15 with TRBJ2-3; D unclear. The CDR3 spells CATSSEGSGADTQYF. CDR3 bases: TGTGCCACCAGCAGTGAAGGGTCGGGCGCAGATACGCAGTATTTT.